This T cell receptor beta chain appears in the sequencing data of a study of human CD8 memory T cell subsets. CDR1 is SQVTM and CDR2 is ANQGSEA in the germline V gene. This CDR3 comprises 14 residues. The study classified TPEX cells as CCR7+ PD-1+ TIGIT+ early memory CD8+ T cells bearing exhausted-like traits. Its frequency marks this clonotype as medium-sized. Its antigen is still unknown. Findings and limits, study-wide: Both stem-like subsets shared clonotypes with effector memory cells. However, the stem-like memory and precursor exhausted T cell repertoires overlapped with each other only minimally.

UMI-labeled 5' RACE was used, and it produced the TCR beta libraries. After re-calling the 5' RACE reads, TCRdb lists one entry per CDR3 protein, DNA absent. In all, the sample yields about 6,700 distinct CDR3 sequences. The TCR was taken from a human donor in good health. Sequencing was carried out using CD8+ T cells from PBMCs. The chain carries TRBV29-1 and TRBJ1-1; absent DNA, TCRdb's TRBD1 call cannot be checked. This CDR3 reads CSVEGQLMNTEAFF.